This is a list of T cell receptor beta chains from one sample in a study of blood T cell repertoires in COVID-19. TCRdb's copy holds only in-frame clones and misses some; the assay was immunoSEQ multiplex PCR. Of 75,000 to 90,000 clones listed, over 70% are singletons. The sample comprised peripheral blood. These receptors were taken from an elderly man with acute or convalescent COVID-19. Both conserved end residues are part of each CDR3. The D gene is left open where the match is weak.

D	J	V	CDR3
TRBD1	TRBJ2-1	TRBV5-4	CASSRLMTGDHNEQFF
TRBD1	TRBJ2-1	TRBV2	CASSEGTGSYNEQFF
TRBD2	TRBJ2-3	TRBV7-7	CASSFSRGGTDTQYF
NA	TRBJ1-6	TRBV7-3	CASSPDTNSPLHF
TRBD2	TRBJ2-1	TRBV5-1	CASSLGLAGGYSTSYNEQFF
TRBD1	TRBJ1-2	TRBV28	CASSLWDREGYGYTF
TRBD1	TRBJ2-2	TRBV6-5	CASSTWTGNTGELFF
TRBD2	TRBJ2-7	TRBV7-2	CASSLGLAGGDEQYF
NA	TRBJ1-1	TRBV6-5	CASSYPLSGATEAFF
TRBD1	TRBJ1-3	TRBV19	CASETGVGNTIYF
NA	TRBJ2-1	TRBV20-1	CSASPGVGDEQFF
NA	TRBJ1-5	TRBV24-1	CATSGGDGQPQHF
TRBD1	TRBJ1-2	TRBV27	CASRFKPGQTANYGYTF
NA	TRBJ1-5	TRBV28	CASSQGFSNQPQHF
NA	TRBJ1-2	TRBV11-2	CASSLEREVGYTF
NA	TRBJ1-3	TRBV7-8	CASSYDSSGNTIYF
TRBD2	TRBJ2-7	TRBV12-5	CASALAGGTYEQYF
NA	TRBJ1-1	TRBV11-2	CASSLAPAGTSNTEAFF
TRBD1	TRBJ1-5	TRBV27	CASSATGTGQHF
TRBD1	TRBJ1-1	TRBV3-1/TRBV3-2	CASSPARTGGGAFF
NA	TRBJ1-2	TRBV18	CASSPPIRADGYTF
TRBD1	TRBJ1-2	TRBV10-3	CAISGGQSLGYTF
TRBD1	TRBJ2-7	TRBV4-3	CASSQMYTGQGLVEQYF
NA	TRBJ1-2	TRBV21-1	CASSKLGQGLSDGYTF
NA	TRBJ2-5	TRBV5-7	CASSLVAGSETQYF
TRBD2	TRBJ2-1	TRBV9	CASSELAGNYNEQFF
TRBD2	TRBJ2-1	TRBV14	CASSQDLAGVGEQFF
TRBD2	TRBJ2-1	TRBV19	CASRGLAMGEQFF
NA	TRBJ1-2	TRBV23-1	CASDGVREDGYTF
NA	TRBJ2-1	TRBV7-2	CASSSRATSLYNEQFF
NA	TRBJ1-2	TRBV29-1	CSVVVRGDGGYTF
TRBD1	TRBJ1-5	TRBV18	CASSPFRGNNQPQHF
TRBD1	TRBJ2-4	TRBV7-2	CASSQQGASAKNIQYF
NA	TRBJ2-7	TRBV2	CASSDSSGRGYEQYF
TRBD1	TRBJ1-1	TRBV18	CASSPGQGPLGTEAFF
TRBD2	TRBJ2-1	TRBV30	CAWSVVAGEIQFF
NA	TRBJ2-7	TRBV27	CASSYKEGAYEQYF
NA	TRBJ1-2	TRBV5-1	CASSLAVRRDGYTF
TRBD2	TRBJ2-7	TRBV28	CASSSGGLAGLGEQYF
TRBD2	TRBJ2-4	TRBV7-9	CASSSGTSRAKNIQYF
TRBD1	TRBJ1-1	TRBV5-1	CASSRDSLNTEAFF
TRBD1	TRBJ2-7	TRBV24-1	CATSDWTGSSYEQYF
NA	TRBJ2-3	TRBV5-1	CASSLIVSSDTQYF
TRBD1	TRBJ1-2	TRBV10-3	CAISVGTGGVGYTF
TRBD2	TRBJ2-1	TRBV30	CAWRRDWGLAGGSYNEQFF
NA	TRBJ2-1	TRBV5-1	CASSLEGSSYNEQFF
NA	TRBJ1-3	TRBV6-5	CASRIAGVSGNTIYF
NA	TRBJ1-1	TRBV5-5	CASSREARNTEAFF
TRBD1	TRBJ1-5	TRBV18	CASSPGPGQGAVANQPQHF
TRBD1	TRBJ1-5	TRBV4-1	CASSHWTGYQPQHF
NA	TRBJ1-1	TRBV19	CASSIGGSGTEAFF
NA	TRBJ1-2	TRBV30	CAWQQGKNYGYTF
NA	TRBJ2-3	TRBV6-5	CASSPSTDTQYF
NA	TRBJ2-7	TRBV27	CASSSGRDEQYF